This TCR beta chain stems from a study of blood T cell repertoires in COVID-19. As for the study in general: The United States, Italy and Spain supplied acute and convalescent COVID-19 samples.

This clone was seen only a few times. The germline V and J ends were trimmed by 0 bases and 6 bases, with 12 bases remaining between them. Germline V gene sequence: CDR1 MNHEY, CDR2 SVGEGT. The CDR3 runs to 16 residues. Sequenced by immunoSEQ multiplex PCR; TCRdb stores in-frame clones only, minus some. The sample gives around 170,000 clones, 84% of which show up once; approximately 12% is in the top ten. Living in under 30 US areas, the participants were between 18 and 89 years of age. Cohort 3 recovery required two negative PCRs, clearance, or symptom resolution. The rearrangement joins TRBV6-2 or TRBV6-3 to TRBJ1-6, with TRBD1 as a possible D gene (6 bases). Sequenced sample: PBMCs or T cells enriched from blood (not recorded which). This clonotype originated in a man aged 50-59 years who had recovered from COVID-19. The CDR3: CASSYSTNRVNSPLHF. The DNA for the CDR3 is TGTGCCAGCAGTTACTCGACGAACAGGGTTAATTCACCCCTCCACTTT.